This record covers a single TCR beta chain. The target antigen is unknown. These data come from a study of shared clonotypes between healthy human individuals. General observations from the study: Measured sharing among donors was expected to vary with sequencing depth. Generally, naive subsets came out with larger estimated richness than memory subsets.

CCR7-negative CD45RA+ TemRA cells were combined with CD45RO+ cells to form CD8 memory. The V and J ends lost 5 bases and 1 base, in that order; junction bases with no gene match: 3. CDR1 MNHEY and CDR2 SVGAGI come from the germline V gene. The CDR3 consists of 14 residues. Produced via immunoSEQ multiplex PCR; TCRdb's table is partial and in-frame only. The sample lists about 110,000 clones, roughly two thirds seen once, with approximately 25% in the top ten. The chain combines TRBV6-5 with TRBJ2-7, with 9 positions matching TRBD2. The sequenced sample consisted of memory CD8+ T cells sorted from blood. Subset reported: CD45RO+ cells pooled with CCR7-negative TemRA cells. The source of this sequence is a woman aged 25 to 45 in good health. As DNA, the CDR3 is TGTGCCAGCAGTACGACTAGCGGATCCTACGAGCAGTACTTC. Protein product: CASSTTSGSYEQYF.